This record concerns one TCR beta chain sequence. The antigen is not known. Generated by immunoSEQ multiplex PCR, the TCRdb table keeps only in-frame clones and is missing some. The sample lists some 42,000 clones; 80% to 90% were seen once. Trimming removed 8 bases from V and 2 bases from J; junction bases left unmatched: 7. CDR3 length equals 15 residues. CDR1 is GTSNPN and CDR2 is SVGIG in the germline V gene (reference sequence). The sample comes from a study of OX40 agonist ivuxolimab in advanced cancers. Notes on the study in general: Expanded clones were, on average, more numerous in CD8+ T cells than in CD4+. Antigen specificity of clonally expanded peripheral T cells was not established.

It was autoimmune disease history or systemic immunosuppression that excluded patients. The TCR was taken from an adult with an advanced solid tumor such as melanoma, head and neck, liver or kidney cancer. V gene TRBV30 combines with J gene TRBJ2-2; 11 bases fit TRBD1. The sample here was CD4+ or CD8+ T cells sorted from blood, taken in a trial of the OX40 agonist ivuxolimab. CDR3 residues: CARTGGASNTGELFF. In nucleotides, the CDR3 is TGTGCCCGGACAGGGGGCGCTTCAAACACCGGGGAGCTGTTTTTT.